What follows is one T cell receptor beta chain and its context. Germline CDR1 is SGHTA and CDR2 is FQGTGA. The CDR3 loop spans 16 amino acids. Trimming removed 4 bases from V and 0 bases from J, with 12 bases in between. This sample stems from a study of blood T cell repertoires in COVID-19. Study-wide context: The cDNA or gDNA used as material had been derived from T cells, B-cell-depleted T cells, or PBMCs.

Assay: immunoSEQ multiplex PCR; the TCRdb copy retains only in-frame clones and omits some. Of about 74,000 clones listed, around four fifths are singletons. V usage is TRBV7-3 and J usage is TRBJ2-2; D is uncertain. The source material was peripheral blood. This TCR was recovered from a man in his 70s with acute or convalescent COVID-19. The CDR3 DNA reads as TGTGCCAGCAGCTCGGAGAGGCTAGCGAACACCGGGGAGCTGTTTTTT. It is translated as CASSSERLANTGELFF.